This T cell receptor (beta chain) is drawn from a study of cytomegalovirus exposure and HLA in healthy donors (dated 2017 in TCRdb). Turning to the overall study: An earlier analysis of several hundred of the donors reported around 280 Gb of sequence data and 95 million to 120 million unique TCR beta sequences obtained from about 180 million T cells. An early release covering roughly 580 HLA-typed donors comprised 250 to 350 gigabases of sequencing data and 85 million to 100 million unique TCR sequences. Of the roughly 420 genotyped donors, 80% to 90% were placed in the genetic ancestry cluster associated with self-reported Caucasian donors. The study aimed to test whether signatures of past pathogen exposure could be identified by cataloging public T cell receptors. Using immunosequencing, the study profiled T cell repertoires from some 670 subjects and related those repertoires to cytomegalovirus serostatus. In addition to the first cohort of 666 subjects, a separate validation cohort of approximately 130 different subjects was used. High-throughput TCR immunosequencing, statistical association of individual TCRs with disease status, and machine learning were combined to predict cytomegalovirus infection status. In a later analysis, previously published TCR beta repertoires from 500 to 750 donors were re-analyzed and high-resolution HLA genotyping was added so that TCR occurrence patterns could be studied. The later analysis used no new phenotypic data to find candidate immune exposures, relying instead on TCR beta sequences and their occurrence across donors. An earlier analysis of fewer than 750 of the donors used high-throughput TCR beta sequencing to judge whether each TCR beta V gene segment behaved as functional or pseudogenic. Donor age, sex, ethnicity and CMV serostatus were compiled together with the repertoire data. A later genetic analysis used genome-wide SNP genotypes for about 60% of the roughly 700 donors, treating that subset as a discovery cohort. Every discovery cohort repertoire had been produced on one sequencing platform. Class I and class II HLA loci were covered by the typing at four-digit resolution. The number of donors typed differed by locus, with roughly 620-630 for A, B, C, DRB1 and DQB1, roughly 520 for DQA1, over 600 for DPA1, and under 490 for DPB1. Four or five DR-DQ haplotypes were handled as single units for association and clustering, since linkage in the cohort was strong. Among some 410 genotyped donors of the cohort, an average of around 250,000 unique TCR beta nucleotide sequences was sequenced per donor, of which approximately 19% were non-productive.

Note on this clone: The antigen it binds to is not known. Per-nucleotide qualities are absent, and no much larger clonotype sits a single base away.

The receptor library was made with the immunoSEQ multiplex PCR assay. The multiplex PCR relied on a mix of 60 forward primers for TCR Vbeta segments and 13 reverse primers for TCR Jbeta segments. The CDR3 region of rearranged TCR beta genes was amplified from genomic DNA by a multiplex PCR assay. The Illumina HiSeq System was used to sequence the amplified TCR beta libraries as 87-base-pair reads. Per the authors' processing: Across the 500 to 700 repertoires, a later analysis counted tens of millions of unique TCR beta chains, around 11 million of which were shared by at least two donors. Raw reads were error-corrected and collapsed into unique sequences with a nearest-neighbor algorithm that merged closely related sequences to remove PCR and sequencing errors. To assign V, D and J gene segments, CDR3 sequences were aligned to IMGT reference sequences. For a sequence to be retained, a match of at least six nucleotides to both a V gene segment and a J gene segment was required. Rearrangements were called productive when the CDR3 lacked stop codons and stayed in frame with V and J; all others were non-productive. Following IMGT convention, CDR3 was defined as the stretch from the second conserved V-encoded cysteine to the conserved J-encoded phenylalanine. Sequences without an unambiguous match to a single V gene segment were excluded from the earlier analysis of almost 600 of the donors. An earlier analysis of 587 of the donors classified V segments as functional when productive rearrangements were above 56.7% and as segregating when the standard deviation between donors was above 5%. A statistical classification framework was built to diagnose cytomegalovirus status from the catalog of TCR beta chain sequences. V and J gene assignment, in a later analysis, came from comparing TCR nucleotide sequences with IMGT/GENE-DB human TR gene sequences. The TCRdist pipeline was used in a later analysis to assign CDR3 sequences and most-parsimonious VDJ recombination scenarios. A later analysis defined each TCR beta chain by its CDR3 amino acid sequence plus V-gene family, and excluded reads lacking a unique V-gene family. In a later analysis, nearly 600 highly shared, low-generation-probability nucleotide sequences were removed to address suspected cross-contamination and a sequencing artifact. In a later analysis, a clonal expansion index was calculated for each public chain from normalized within-repertoire ranks of inferred template counts. A later analysis computed generation probabilities with a VDJ recombination model fitted to out-of-frame rearrangements, and checked the results against IGoR. Hypergeometric tests were used in a later analysis to score TCR-TCR, TCR-HLA and TCR-CMV co-occurrence, with a repertoire-size bias correction applied to the TCR pairs. In a later analysis, false discovery rates were estimated by permuting HLA or CMV assignments 20 times. In a later analysis, co-occurring TCRs were grouped using DBSCAN, and TCRdist sequence similarity was added for clustering within HLA-allele-positive subsets. Repertoires with fewer than 30,000 or more than 120,000 public chains, plus five repertoires with anomalous nucleotide sharing, were excluded from co-occurrence clustering. TCRdb's version of the immuneACCESS table is confined to in-frame rearrangements and falls short of the full clone set. An unresolved V gene accounts for under half of the shortfall where checked; the remainder is of unknown origin. That table supplies the V and J calls and clone size; D and trimming were determined from the DNA. Recorded for this sample are roughly 100,000 clones; 70% to 80% of them occurred a single time. The ten largest clones add up to about 0.8% of the sample.

The cohort consisted of 600 to 700 healthy bone marrow donors. All cohort members were sampled while nominally healthy, although unrecorded immune exposures were likely present. The donor tested CMV seronegative and was one of the 352 seronegative cohort members. Every donor gave a peripheral blood sample, and the peripheral blood mononuclear cells from that sample were used for TCR beta sequencing. Genomic DNA was extracted from the blood cell samples with the Qiagen DNeasy Blood Extraction Kit. From the cysteine through the phenylalanine, the CDR3 covers 14 amino acids. The sequence is cut down to CDR3 DNA, 42 bases in frame from base 1. The germline V gene gives CDR1 as SGHDT and CDR2 as YYEEEE. At the junction V is shortened by 1 base and J by 4 bases, with 10 bases in between. The research as a whole found: In a later analysis, HLA-associated TCR beta chains showed more clonal expansion and lower generation probabilities than non-associated chains that were equally common. V-gene and J-gene trimming of TCR beta chains was associated with a missense DCLRE1C variant in a later genetic analysis, and the association was replicated in an independent cohort. Because counts were too low, roughly 16 rarely observed V segments, including chromosome 9 orphons, were excluded from the earlier analysis of 587 of the donors. In a later analysis, several top co-occurrence clusters were reported to appear linked to parvovirus B19, influenza, CMV and Epstein-Barr virus. In an earlier analysis of some 550 of the donors, most TCR beta V segments were observed in productive rearrangements about 90% or about 30% of the time, broadly matching IMGT annotations. The presence/absence analyses assumed that sequencing depth was roughly uniform across donors, and that assumption may not be true. The only immune exposure information available for the cohort was CMV serostatus. Linkage disequilibrium might explain the correlated functional status among segregating V segments, but an unknown experimental factor could not be excluded. In a later analysis, most CMV-associated TCR beta chains were found to appear HLA-restricted, with HLA associations seemingly driven largely by CMV exposure. In a later analysis, 16,951 TCR beta sequences were associated with specific HLA alleles at a false discovery rate of 0.05. Assigning TCR associations to individual alleles was difficult when HLA alleles, especially DR and DQ, strongly co-occurred. Some IMGT-functional V segments, including TRBV6-2 and TRBV6-3, could not be told apart with the 87-base-pair reads, so those segments were excluded. A few of the identified cytomegalovirus-associated TCR beta chains were confirmed in vitro to be specific for cytomegalovirus antigens. Most TCR sequences were seen in very few donors, while some public TCRs were found in many individuals. According to a later genetic analysis, donors in an Asian-associated ancestry cluster had fewer N-insertions in productive TCRs than the approximately 670-donor mean. In a later analysis, TCR association rates were found to vary across HLA loci, with the most associated TCRs seen for DRB1 alleles and the fewest for HLA-C alleles. A total of fewer than 200 TCR beta chains were listed by the study as associated with cytomegalovirus. This cohort had only TCR beta chains sequenced, and the lack of alpha or paired-chain data limited which features could be detected. It was suggested by the authors that the approach could potentially be generalized to other disease states and immunological phenotypes. A group of highly shared sequence variants was considered likely to be a technical artifact of the sequencing pipeline. Because HLA typing was missing for some donors at each locus, association tests included only the typed subset. The classifier was reported to diagnose cytomegalovirus status with high specificity and sensitivity in both the original cohort and the validation cohort. A further reported finding was that TCR beta sequences accurately predicted the HLA-A and HLA-B alleles for most subjects in the first cohort.

The chain was built from TRBV5-6 and TRBJ2-3, and perhaps TRBD2 as D gene, on 5 matching bases. The receptor comes from a boy aged 10-17 years in good health and CMV-seronegative. Sequences were obtained from PBMCs. The CDR3 amino acid sequence is: CASSLYPGADTQYF. The base sequence is TGTGCCAGCAGCTTGTATCCCGGGGCAGATACGCAGTATTTT.